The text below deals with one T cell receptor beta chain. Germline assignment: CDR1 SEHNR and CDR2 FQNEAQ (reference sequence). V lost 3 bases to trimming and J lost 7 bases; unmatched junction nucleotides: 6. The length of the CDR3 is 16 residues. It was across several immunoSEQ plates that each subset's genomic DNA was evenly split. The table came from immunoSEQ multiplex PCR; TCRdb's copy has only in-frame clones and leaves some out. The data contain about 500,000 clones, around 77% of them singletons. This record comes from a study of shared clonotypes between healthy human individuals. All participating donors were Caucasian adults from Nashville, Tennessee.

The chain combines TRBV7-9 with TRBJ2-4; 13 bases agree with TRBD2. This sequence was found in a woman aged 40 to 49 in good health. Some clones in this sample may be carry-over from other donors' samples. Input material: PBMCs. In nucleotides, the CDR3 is TGTGCCAGCAGCTTCGGACTAGCGGGAGAGGGGAACATTCAGTACTTC. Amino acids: CASSFGLAGEGNIQYF.